This record concerns one T cell receptor (beta chain) sequence. The data are from a study of blood T cell repertoires in COVID-19. The wider study: Samples representing acute and convalescent COVID-19 were sourced from the United States, Italy and Spain. T cells, B-cell-depleted T cells, or PBMCs provided the cDNA or gDNA that served as material.

Per the original methods: The assay estimated nucleated cells by amplifying reference gene primers. Assay: immunoSEQ multiplex PCR; the TCRdb copy retains only in-frame clones and omits some. The V and J calls and the clone size are those of that table, but D and trimming were determined from the DNA. The top ten clones hold about 1.8% of a sample with roughly 290,000 clones, around 86% of them seen once. Across about two dozen US areas, participants ranged in age from roughly 18 to 95 years. The sequenced material came from PBMCs or T cells enriched from blood (not recorded which). The sequence was obtained from a woman aged 40 to 50 who had recovered from COVID-19.

The DNA of the CDR3 is TGTGCCAGTTCCGAGACCGGAGCCTACGAGCAGTACTTC. The encoded protein is CASSETGAYEQYF. The J gene is TRBJ2-7, the V gene TRBV19, with D unresolved. Trimming stripped 8 bases from V and 2 bases from J, with 13 bases between. The CDR3 loop spans 13 amino acids. Germline CDR1 reads LNHDA; CDR2 reads SQIVND (reference sequence).